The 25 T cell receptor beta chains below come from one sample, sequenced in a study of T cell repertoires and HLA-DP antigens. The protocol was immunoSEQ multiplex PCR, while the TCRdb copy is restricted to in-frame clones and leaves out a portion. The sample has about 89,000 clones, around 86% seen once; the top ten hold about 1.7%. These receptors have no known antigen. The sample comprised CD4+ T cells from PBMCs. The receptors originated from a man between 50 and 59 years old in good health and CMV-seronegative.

CDR3 in amino acids: CAWSGAGGLGEQFF. DNA of the CDR3: TGTGCCTGGAGTGGAGCAGGGGGTCTCGGTGAGCAGTTCTTC. V gene TRBV30 combines with J gene TRBJ2-1, with TRBD1 matching over 7 bases. The length of the CDR3 is 14 residues. V trimming: 1 base; J trimming: 9 bases; junction bases outside the gene matches: 9. Germline V gene sequence: CDR1 GTSNPN, CDR2 SVGIG (reference sequence).

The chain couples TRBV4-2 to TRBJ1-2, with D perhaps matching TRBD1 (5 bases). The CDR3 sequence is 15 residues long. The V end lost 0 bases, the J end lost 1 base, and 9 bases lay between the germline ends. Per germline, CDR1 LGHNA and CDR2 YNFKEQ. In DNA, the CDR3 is TGTGCCAGCAGCCAAGATCTGGGGGGTAACTATGGCTACACCTTC. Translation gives CASSQDLGGNYGYTF.

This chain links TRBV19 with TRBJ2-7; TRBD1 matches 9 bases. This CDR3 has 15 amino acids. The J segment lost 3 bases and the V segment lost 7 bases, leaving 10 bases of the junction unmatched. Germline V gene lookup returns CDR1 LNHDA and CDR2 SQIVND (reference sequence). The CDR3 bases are TGTGCCAGTAATGATCCGGTGACAGGGGGCTACGAGCAGTACTTC. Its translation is CASNDPVTGGYEQYF.

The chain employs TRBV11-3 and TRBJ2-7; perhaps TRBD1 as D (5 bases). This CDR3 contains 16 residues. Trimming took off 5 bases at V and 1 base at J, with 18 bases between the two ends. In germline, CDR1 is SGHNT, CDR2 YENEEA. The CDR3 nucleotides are TGTGCCAGCAGCCCCGGACACCGATCCGCGTCCTACGAGCAGTACTTC. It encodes CASSPGHRSASYEQYF.

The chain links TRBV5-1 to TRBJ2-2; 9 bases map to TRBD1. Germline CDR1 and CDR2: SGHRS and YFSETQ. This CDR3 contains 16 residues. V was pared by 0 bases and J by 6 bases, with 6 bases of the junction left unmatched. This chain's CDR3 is CASSLAGQGAPGELFF. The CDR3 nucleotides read TGCGCCAGCAGCTTGGCGGGACAGGGTGCACCCGGGGAGCTGTTTTTT.

DNA of the CDR3: TGCGCCAGCAGCTCGGGACTGGGGGGGACCCAGTACTTC. Encoded protein: CASSSGLGGTQYF. The V gene is TRBV5-1, the J gene TRBJ2-5, with D tentatively TRBD2 (6 bases). From germline, CDR1 is SGHRS and CDR2 YFSETQ. The ends were cut back, 3 bases at V and 7 bases at J, with 13 bases in the middle. The CDR3 extends over 13 amino acids.

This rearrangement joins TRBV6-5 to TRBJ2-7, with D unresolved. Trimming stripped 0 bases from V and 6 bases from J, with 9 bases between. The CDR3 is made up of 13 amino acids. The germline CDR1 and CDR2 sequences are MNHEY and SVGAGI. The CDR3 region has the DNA TGTGCCAGCAGTTACTCGGGCCCATCCGAGCAGTACTTC. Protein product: CASSYSGPSEQYF.

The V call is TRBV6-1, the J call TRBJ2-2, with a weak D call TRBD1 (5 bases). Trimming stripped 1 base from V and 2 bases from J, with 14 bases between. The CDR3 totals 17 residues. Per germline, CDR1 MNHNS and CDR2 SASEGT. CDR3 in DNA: TGTGCCAGCAGTGAAGTTTGGGGCAGGGCTAACACCGGGGAGCTGTTTTTT. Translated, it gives CASSEVWGRANTGELFF.

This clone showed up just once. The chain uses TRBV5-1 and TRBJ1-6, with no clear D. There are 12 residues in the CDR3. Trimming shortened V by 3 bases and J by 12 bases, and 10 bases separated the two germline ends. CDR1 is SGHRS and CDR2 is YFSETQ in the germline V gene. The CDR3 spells CASSSPGQPLHF. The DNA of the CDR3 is TGCGCCAGCAGCTCGCCCGGGCAACCCCTCCACTTT.

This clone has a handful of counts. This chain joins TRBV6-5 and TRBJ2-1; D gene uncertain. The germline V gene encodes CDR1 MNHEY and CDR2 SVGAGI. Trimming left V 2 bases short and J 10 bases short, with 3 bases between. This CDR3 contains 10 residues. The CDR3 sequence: CASSYPEQFF. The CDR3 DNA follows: TGTGCCAGCAGTTACCCCGAGCAGTTCTTC.

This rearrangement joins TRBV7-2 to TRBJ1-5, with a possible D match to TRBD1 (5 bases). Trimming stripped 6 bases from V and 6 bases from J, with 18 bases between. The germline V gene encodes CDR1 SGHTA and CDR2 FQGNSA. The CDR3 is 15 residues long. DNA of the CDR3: TGTGCCAGCAGAGACGGGGCAGTTCAAGGTCAGCCCCAGCATTTT. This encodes CASRDGAVQGQPQHF.

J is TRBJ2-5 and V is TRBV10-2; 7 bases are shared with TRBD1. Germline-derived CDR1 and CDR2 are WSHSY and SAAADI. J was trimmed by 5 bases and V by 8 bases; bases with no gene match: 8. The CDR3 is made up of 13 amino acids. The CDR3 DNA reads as TGCGCCAGCGCGTTACAGGGGTGGGAGACCCAGTACTTC. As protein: CASALQGWETQYF.

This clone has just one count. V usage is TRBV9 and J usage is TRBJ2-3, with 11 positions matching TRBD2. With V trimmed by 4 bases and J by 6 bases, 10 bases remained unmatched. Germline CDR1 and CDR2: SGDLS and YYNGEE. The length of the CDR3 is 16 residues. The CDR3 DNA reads TGTGCCAGCAGCTTGCTAGCGGGAGGCTCGGGGGATACGCAGTATTTT. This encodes CASSLLAGGSGDTQYF.

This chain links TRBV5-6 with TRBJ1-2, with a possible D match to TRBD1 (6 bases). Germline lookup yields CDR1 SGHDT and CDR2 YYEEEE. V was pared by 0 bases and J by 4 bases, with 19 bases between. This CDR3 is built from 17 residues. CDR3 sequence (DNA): TGTGCCAGCAGCTTGGCCGGGGGGCAGGCGAAGGTCTATGGCTACACCTTC. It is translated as CASSLAGGQAKVYGYTF.

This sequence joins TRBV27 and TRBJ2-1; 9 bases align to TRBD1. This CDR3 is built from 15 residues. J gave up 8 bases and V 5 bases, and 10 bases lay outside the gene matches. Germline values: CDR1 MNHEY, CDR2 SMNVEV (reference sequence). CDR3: CASSRGTGLRDEQFF. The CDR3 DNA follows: TGTGCCAGCAGTAGGGGGACAGGGCTCCGGGATGAGCAGTTCTTC.

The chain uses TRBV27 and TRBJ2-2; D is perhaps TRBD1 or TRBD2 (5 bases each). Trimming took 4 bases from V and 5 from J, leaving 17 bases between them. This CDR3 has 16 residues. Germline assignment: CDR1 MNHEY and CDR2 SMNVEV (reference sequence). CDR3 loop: CASSWKGTRATGELFF. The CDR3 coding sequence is TGTGCCAGCAGTTGGAAGGGGACGAGGGCAACCGGGGAGCTGTTTTTT.

The CDR3: CASSQHRQFF. DNA for the CDR3: TGTGCCAGCAGCCAACATCGGCAGTTCTTC. This chain uses TRBV28 with TRBJ2-1; D is unresolved. Per the germline V gene, CDR1 is MDHEN and CDR2 is SYDVKM. The CDR3 covers 10 residues. The V end was cut by 6 bases, the J end by 12 bases, with 9 bases between.

Written as DNA, the CDR3 is TGTGCCAGCAGCAACACGGAGAAGGGGACCCCCTACGAGCAGTACTTC. This codes for CASSNTEKGTPYEQYF. The chain combines TRBV9 with TRBJ2-7; the D gene could be TRBD1 or TRBD2 (5 bases each). Germline CDR1 is SGDLS and CDR2 is YYNGEE. V lost 4 bases, J lost 2 bases, and 19 bases lay in between. This CDR3 contains 16 residues.

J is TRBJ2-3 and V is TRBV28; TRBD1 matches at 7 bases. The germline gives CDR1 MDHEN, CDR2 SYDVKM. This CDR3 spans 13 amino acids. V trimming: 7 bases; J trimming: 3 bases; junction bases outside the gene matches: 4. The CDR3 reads CASITGETDTQYF. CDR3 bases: TGTGCCAGCATAACAGGGGAAACAGATACGCAGTATTTT.

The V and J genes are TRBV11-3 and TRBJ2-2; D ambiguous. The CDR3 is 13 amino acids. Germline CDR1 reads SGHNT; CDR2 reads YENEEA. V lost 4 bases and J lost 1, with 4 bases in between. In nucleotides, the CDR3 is TGTGCCAGCAGCTACAGGAACACCGGGGAGCTGTTTTTT. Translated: CASSYRNTGELFF.

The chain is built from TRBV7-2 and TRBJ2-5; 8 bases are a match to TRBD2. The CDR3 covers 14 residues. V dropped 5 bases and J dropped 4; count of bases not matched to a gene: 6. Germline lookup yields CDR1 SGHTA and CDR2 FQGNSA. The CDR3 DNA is TGTGCCAGCAGCCGGAGCGGGAGACGAGAGACCCAGTACTTC. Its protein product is CASSRSGRRETQYF.

The DNA for the CDR3 is TGTGCCAGCTGCAGGGGGGCCGGGAAACTGTTTTTT. This translates into CASCRGAGKLFF. The chain is built from TRBV6-4 and TRBJ1-4; 7 bases agree with TRBD1. The CDR3 is 12 residues long. The germline gives CDR1 MRHNA, CDR2 SNTAGT. The V and J ends lost 8 bases and 11 bases, in that order; junction bases with no gene match: 8.

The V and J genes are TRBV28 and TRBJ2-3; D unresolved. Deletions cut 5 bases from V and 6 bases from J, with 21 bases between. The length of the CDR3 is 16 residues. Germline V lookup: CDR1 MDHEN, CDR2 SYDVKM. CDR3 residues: CASSPLEAAPRDTQYF. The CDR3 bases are TGTGCCAGCAGTCCCTTAGAGGCGGCCCCCCGGGATACGCAGTATTTT.

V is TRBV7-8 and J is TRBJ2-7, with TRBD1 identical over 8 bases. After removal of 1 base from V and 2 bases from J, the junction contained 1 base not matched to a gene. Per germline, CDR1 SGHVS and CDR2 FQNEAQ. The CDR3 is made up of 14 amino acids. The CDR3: CASSLGTGPYEQYF. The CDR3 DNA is TGTGCCAGCAGCTTAGGGACAGGGCCCTACGAGCAGTACTTC.

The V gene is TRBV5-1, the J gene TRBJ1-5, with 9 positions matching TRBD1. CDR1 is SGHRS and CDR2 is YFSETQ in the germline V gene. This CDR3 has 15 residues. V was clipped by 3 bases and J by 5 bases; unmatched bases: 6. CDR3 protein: CASSSGTGIYQPQHF. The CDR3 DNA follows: TGCGCCAGCAGCTCCGGGACAGGGATTTATCAGCCCCAGCATTTT.